This T cell receptor (beta chain) was documented in a study of T cell responses to AZD1222 COVID-19 vaccine. As regards this clone: The target antigen is unknown.

Broader study findings: CD4 TCRs associated with vaccination spanned spike, dominating at 160-218 and 743-854.

CDR1 and CDR2 from the germline V gene are MDHEN and SYDVKM. Trimming removed 2 bases from V and 0 bases from J, with 5 bases in between. The CDR3 covers 13 residues. Sequencing used immunoSEQ multiplex PCR; TCRdb keeps in-frame clones, though not all of them. The sample shows about 150,000 clones, 91% of them seen only once. The input for sequencing was peripheral blood, taken 28 days after the second dose of the MenACWY control vaccine. The receptor was derived from an adult who received the MenACWY meningococcal vaccine as a control. J is TRBJ2-7 and V is TRBV28; D not resolved. CDR3 bases: TGTGCCAGCAGTTTAGCCCACTCCTACGAGCAGTACTTC. Its protein is CASSLAHSYEQYF.